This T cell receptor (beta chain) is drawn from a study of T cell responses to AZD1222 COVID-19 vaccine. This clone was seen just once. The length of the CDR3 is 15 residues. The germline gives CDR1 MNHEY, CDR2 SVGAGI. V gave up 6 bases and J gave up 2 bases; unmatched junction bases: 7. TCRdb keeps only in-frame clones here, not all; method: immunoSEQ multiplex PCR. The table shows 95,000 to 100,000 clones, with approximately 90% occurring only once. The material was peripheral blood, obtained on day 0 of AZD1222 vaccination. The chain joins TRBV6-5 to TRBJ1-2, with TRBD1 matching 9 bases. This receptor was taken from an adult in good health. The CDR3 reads CASSRNDRGNYGYTF. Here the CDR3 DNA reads TGTGCCAGCAGCCGAAATGACAGGGGGAACTATGGCTACACCTTC.